These 14 T cell receptor beta chains originate from one sample sequenced in a study of OX40 agonist ivuxolimab in advanced cancers. Clones were read by immunoSEQ multiplex PCR, and TCRdb kept only the in-frame ones, dropping some. The profile shows under 65,000 clones, about 86% of them singletons. The input for sequencing was CD4+ or CD8+ T cells sorted from blood, taken in a trial of the OX40 agonist ivuxolimab. The receptors shown here come from an adult with an advanced solid tumor such as melanoma, head and neck, liver or kidney cancer.

The V and J genes are TRBV4-2 and TRBJ1-3, with TRBD1 matching over 8 bases. Germline V gene sequence: CDR1 LGHNA, CDR2 YNFKEQ. V shed 0 bases and J 6 bases; nucleotides not matched to a gene: 4. The CDR3 sequence is 15 residues long. The DNA of the CDR3 is TGTGCCAGCAGCCAAGAGGACAGGGCGGAAAACACCATATATTTT. Protein product: CASSQEDRAENTIYF.

The genes are TRBV10-2 and TRBJ2-1; TRBD2 agrees at 9 bases. The CDR3 covers 11 residues. Looked up from germline, CDR1 is WSHSY and CDR2 is SAAADI. Trimming at V came to 8 bases and at J to 9 bases, leaving 2 bases not matched to a gene. The CDR3 is CASGLAIEQFF. The CDR3 nucleotides are TGCGCCAGCGGACTAGCGATTGAGCAGTTCTTC.

This clone has a handful of counts. V is TRBV18 and J is TRBJ1-2; maybe TRBD1 (5 bases). V shed 5 bases and J shed 7 bases, with 14 bases lying between them. CDR3 length: 13 amino acids. Germline assignment: CDR1 KGHSH and CDR2 LQKENI. CDR3 residues: CASSARGAGGYTF. DNA of the CDR3: TGTGCCAGCTCAGCACGTGGGGCAGGTGGCTACACCTTC.

The chain has TRBV2 and TRBJ1-2; TRBD1 matches 7 bases. CDR1 SNHLY and CDR2 FYNNEI come from the germline V gene. This CDR3 has 14 amino acids. With 8 bases clipped from V and 4 bases from J, the junction kept 10 bases outside the gene matches. The CDR3 coding sequence is TGTGCCAGCGTTTTCCGGGACAGCCGCTATGGCTACACCTTC. Amino acids: CASVFRDSRYGYTF. The full variable domain, with the rest looked up from reference TRBV2 and TRBJ1-2, is EPEVTQTPSHQVTQMGQEVILRCVPISNHLYFYWYRQILGQKVEFLVSFYNNEISEKSEIFDDQFSVERPDGSNFTLKIRSTKLEDSAMYFCASVFRDSRYGYTFGSGTRLTVV.

This rearrangement joins TRBV18 to TRBJ2-7, with 12 bases lining up with TRBD2. With 5 bases clipped from V and 5 bases from J, the junction kept 4 bases outside the gene matches. The CDR3 contains 14 residues. CDR1 and CDR2 from the germline V gene are KGHSH and LQKENI. The CDR3 nucleotides are TGTGCCAGCTCATCTCGACTAGCGGGGGACGAGCAGTACTTC. Translating it yields CASSSRLAGDEQYF.

This clone was counted once. The chain couples TRBV18 to TRBJ2-3; a weak D match, TRBD1 (6 bases). The CDR3 is 16 residues long. The germline V gene encodes CDR1 KGHSH and CDR2 LQKENI. V shed 2 bases and J shed 3 bases, with 15 bases lying between them. CDR3 sequence reads: CASSPDRARGTDTQYF. Written as DNA, the CDR3 is TGTGCCAGCTCACCAGACCGGGCCAGGGGAACAGATACGCAGTATTTT.

The CDR3 sequence is CAWGERDEQYF. The CDR3 DNA follows: TGTGCCTGGGGGGAACGGGACGAGCAGTACTTC. The rearrangement uses TRBV30 and TRBJ2-7; D ambiguous. With 5 bases removed from V and 5 bases from J, the gap between germline ends came to 10 bases. From germline, CDR1 is GTSNPN and CDR2 SVGIG (reference sequence). CDR3 length: 11 amino acids.

The rearrangement uses TRBV6-6 and TRBJ1-4; unclear D gene. V was shortened by 2 bases and J by 4 bases, with 14 bases between the two germline ends. Germline V lookup: CDR1 MNHNY, CDR2 SVGAGI (reference sequence). The CDR3 has 16 residues. Written as DNA, the CDR3 is TGTGCCAGCAGTTACCCGCCGCAGGCTCATAATGAAAAACTGTTTTTT. Translation gives CASSYPPQAHNEKLFF.

This clone was seen only a few times. This rearrangement joins TRBV6-1 to TRBJ2-1; 12 bases match TRBD2. Trimming took 1 base from V and 3 from J; bases not matched to a gene: 13. CDR3 length equals 20 residues. The germline V gene encodes CDR1 MNHNS and CDR2 SASEGT. The CDR3 sequence: CASSEVGGASGGARYNEQFF. For the CDR3, the DNA is TGTGCCAGCAGTGAAGTGGGCGGGGCTAGCGGGGGGGCCCGCTACAATGAGCAGTTCTTC.

The chain joins TRBV6-4 to TRBJ2-7, with D perhaps TRBD1 (6 bases). The germline V gene encodes CDR1 MRHNA and CDR2 SNTAGT. This CDR3 has 15 residues. Deletions cut 9 bases from V and 0 bases from J, with 18 bases between. The CDR3 reads CARTETGKISYEQYF. Here the CDR3 DNA reads TGTGCCAGGACGGAAACAGGGAAAATCTCCTACGAGCAGTACTTC.

This clone occurred a few times. V and J are TRBV7-2 and TRBJ2-5; TRBD2 agrees at 9 bases. V was clipped by 6 bases and J by 4 bases; unmatched bases: 12. CDR3 length equals 16 residues. CDR1 and CDR2 from the germline V gene are SGHTA and FQGNSA. The CDR3 DNA follows: TGTGCCAGCAGTGGGGCAGGCGGGAGGGCCAGAGAGACCCAGTACTTC. It specifies CASSGAGGRARETQYF.

The J gene is TRBJ2-1, the V gene TRBV4-1; TRBD2 is a possible D gene (7 bases). The germline V and J ends were trimmed by 4 bases and 7 bases, with 20 bases remaining between them. The CDR3 sequence is 16 residues long. Germline loops: CDR1 MGHRA, CDR2 YSYEKL. The CDR3 loop reads CASSPPLGGGRNEQFF. CDR3 coding DNA: TGCGCCAGCAGCCCCCCCTTAGGGGGGGGCAGGAATGAGCAGTTCTTC.

The chain is built from TRBV29-1 and TRBJ1-1, with D maybe TRBD1 (6 bases). Germline CDR1 reads SQVTM; CDR2 reads ANQGSEA. This CDR3 is built from 13 residues. V lost 1 base and J lost 7, with 13 bases in between. For the CDR3, the DNA is TGCAGCGTTGAAGTAATAACAGGGAGTGAAGCTTTCTTT. This gives the protein CSVEVITGSEAFF.

V and J are TRBV6-6 and TRBJ2-7; 8 nucleotides line up with TRBD2. J gave up 4 bases and V 5 bases, and 10 bases lay outside the gene matches. CDR3 length: 15 amino acids. Germline V gives CDR1 MNHNY, CDR2 SVGAGI (reference sequence). Here the CDR3 reads CASSVSGTSNYEQYF. The CDR3 bases are TGTGCCAGCAGTGTCTCCGGGACTAGTAATTACGAGCAGTACTTC.